This T cell receptor (beta chain) was identified in a study of cytomegalovirus exposure and HLA in healthy donors. Study findings and constraints: Highly shared variants forming one cluster were likely a sequencing artifact.

The sample holds a few counts of this clone. Its antigen is unidentified. V was pared by 6 bases and J by 0 bases, with 8 bases between. This CDR3 contains 14 residues. CDR1 is MGHDK and CDR2 is SYGVNS in the germline V gene. The PCR was carried out with 60 Vbeta primers and 13 Jbeta primers. Here immunoSEQ multiplex PCR was the method, and the copy in TCRdb shows in-frame clones only, minus some. In the table there are about 76,000 clones, 70% to 85% of which are singletons. J is TRBJ1-4 and V is TRBV25-1; no definite D call. Sequencing was carried out using PBMCs. The sequence was collected from a man aged 25 to 40 in good health and CMV-seronegative. The CDR3 sequence: CASRDFSTNEKLFF. Written as DNA, the CDR3 is TGTGCCAGCAGGGACTTTTCAACTAATGAAAAACTGTTTTTT.